The rows below give T cell receptor beta chains drawn from one sample of a study of T cell responses to AZD1222 COVID-19 vaccine. Repertoires were generated with immunoSEQ multiplex PCR, while TCRdb's copy carries only in-frame clones and drops some. The sample lists 82,000 or so clones; 90% were seen once. The specimen comprised peripheral blood, sampled on day 0 of AZD1222 vaccination. These receptors were taken from an adult in good health. Each CDR3 is given with its conserved first and last residue. A D gene is named only where the DNA matches it firmly. Size values are once, few and many counts, or a class for expanded clones, and some rows have none.

j_gene: TRBJ2-2
abundance: .
v_gene: TRBV19
d_gene: .
CDR3nt: TGTGCCAGTACCGGATCCGGGACATTCACCGGGGAGCTGTTTTTT
CDR3aa: CASTGSGTFTGELFF

j_gene: TRBJ1-1
abundance: .
v_gene: TRBV19
d_gene: .
CDR3nt: TGTGCCAGTAGTCCCCAACCCTCCGGGACTGAAGCTTTCTTT
CDR3aa: CASSPQPSGTEAFF

j_gene: TRBJ2-3
abundance: .
v_gene: TRBV4-1
d_gene: TRBD2
CDR3nt: TGCGCCAGCAGCCAAGATCGGGCTAGCGGGGGGGCCCGGGATACGCAGTATTTT
CDR3aa: CASSQDRASGGARDTQYF

j_gene: TRBJ2-7
abundance: .
v_gene: TRBV12-3/TRBV12-4
d_gene: TRBD1
CDR3nt: TGTGCCAGCAGCCGGGACAGGGGGTACGAGCAGTACTTC
CDR3aa: CASSRDRGYEQYF

j_gene: TRBJ2-1
abundance: .
v_gene: TRBV5-4
d_gene: .
CDR3nt: TGTGCCAGCAGCTTGAGGTACAATGAGCAGTTCTTC
CDR3aa: CASSLRYNEQFF

j_gene: TRBJ2-1
abundance: few
v_gene: TRBV3-1/TRBV3-2
d_gene: TRBD2
CDR3nt: TGTGCCAGCAGCCAAGTAATCGTCCGGGGGGACAATGAGCAGTTCTTC
CDR3aa: CASSQVIVRGDNEQFF

j_gene: TRBJ2-2
abundance: .
v_gene: TRBV10-3
d_gene: .
CDR3nt: TGTGCCATCAGTGTACAGGAAAACACCGGGGAGCTGTTTTTT
CDR3aa: CAISVQENTGELFF

j_gene: TRBJ1-1
abundance: .
v_gene: TRBV7-9
d_gene: .
CDR3nt: TGTGCCAGCAGCTCAAGTCGCAGGGTACAGACTGCAGCTTTCTTT
CDR3aa: CASSSSRRVQTAAFF

j_gene: TRBJ2-6
abundance: .
v_gene: TRBV3-1/TRBV3-2
d_gene: .
CDR3nt: TGTGCCAGCAGCCAAGTGAACAGAAAGTCTGGGGCCAACGTCCTGACTTTC
CDR3aa: CASSQVNRKSGANVLTF

j_gene: TRBJ2-7
abundance: .
v_gene: TRBV11-1
d_gene: .
CDR3nt: TGTGCCAGCAGCTTAGATGGGCCGAACTACGAGCAGTACTTC
CDR3aa: CASSLDGPNYEQYF

j_gene: TRBJ1-5
abundance: .
v_gene: TRBV10-3
d_gene: .
CDR3nt: TGTGCCATCAGTCCTTTCCCGGGCTATAGCAATCAGCCCCAGCATTTT
CDR3aa: CAISPFPGYSNQPQHF

j_gene: TRBJ1-5
abundance: .
v_gene: TRBV27
d_gene: .
CDR3nt: TGTGCCAGCAGTTTATCGCAGGGTCTACCCCAGCATTTT
CDR3aa: CASSLSQGLPQHF

j_gene: TRBJ2-2
abundance: .
v_gene: TRBV4-3
d_gene: TRBD2
CDR3nt: TGCGCCAGCAGCCAAGGCGGGAAGGGAGGGAGCACCGGGGAGCTGTTTTTT
CDR3aa: CASSQGGKGGSTGELFF

j_gene: TRBJ1-1
abundance: .
v_gene: TRBV5-8
d_gene: .
CDR3nt: TGTGCCAGCAGCCGCATCGCAAAGACCTGGGGACAAATAAACACTGAAGCTTTCTTT
CDR3aa: CASSRIAKTWGQINTEAFF

j_gene: TRBJ2-7
abundance: .
v_gene: TRBV7-2
d_gene: .
CDR3nt: TGTGCCAGCAGCGTAGACCGAACCTACGAGCAGTACTTC
CDR3aa: CASSVDRTYEQYF

j_gene: TRBJ2-5
abundance: .
v_gene: TRBV27
d_gene: .
CDR3nt: TGTGCCAGCAGTCCCCGCAGGGTGGAGACCCAGTACTTC
CDR3aa: CASSPRRVETQYF

j_gene: TRBJ1-1
abundance: .
v_gene: TRBV4-3
d_gene: .
CDR3nt: TGCGCCAGCAGCCAAGAAATAGCAGGTTATGGCACTGAAGCTTTCTTT
CDR3aa: CASSQEIAGYGTEAFF

j_gene: TRBJ2-5
abundance: .
v_gene: TRBV20-1
d_gene: TRBD2
CDR3nt: TGCAGTGCTAGTTCACTAGCGGGGTACCAAGAGACCCAGTACTTC
CDR3aa: CSASSLAGYQETQYF

j_gene: TRBJ2-5
abundance: .
v_gene: TRBV5-1
d_gene: TRBD2
CDR3nt: TGCGCCAGCAGCCAAACTAGCGGGGGCCAAGAGACCCAGTACTTC
CDR3aa: CASSQTSGGQETQYF

j_gene: TRBJ2-7
abundance: .
v_gene: TRBV9
d_gene: TRBD2
CDR3nt: TGTGCCAGCAGCGTAGCTGGGACTAGCGGGGGGATTTGGGAGCAGTACTTC
CDR3aa: CASSVAGTSGGIWEQYF